This passage covers 14 T cell receptor beta chains from one sample sequenced in a study of cytomegalovirus exposure and HLA in healthy donors. The primer mix had 60 Vbeta and 13 Jbeta primers. Only in-frame clones appear in the TCRdb table, and some are missing; sequencing was by immunoSEQ multiplex PCR. The sample lists over 65,000 clones; 65% to 85% were seen once. Sequencing was done on a sample of PBMCs. These receptors were obtained from a young woman in good health and CMV-seronegative.

Remarks on this clone: Relative to the germline gene, one junction end is altered; a read error may explain this. The chain's CDR3 is CSSSLTRETETQYF. The CDR3 coding sequence is TGTTCCAGCAGCCTTACTAGGGAGACAGAGACCCAGTACTTC. This chain links TRBV7-9 with TRBJ2-5, with TRBD2 as a possible D gene (5 bases). Germline V gives CDR1 SEHNR, CDR2 FQNEAQ (reference sequence). This CDR3 comprises 14 residues.

The chain couples TRBV19 to TRBJ2-3; 7 bases agree with TRBD2. J gave up 2 bases and V 0 bases, and 8 bases lay outside the gene matches. The CDR3 spans 17 residues. Germline-derived CDR1 and CDR2 are LNHDA and SQIVND (reference sequence). In nucleotides, the CDR3 is TGTGCCAGTAGTATAGATCGAGATAGCGGGTTCACAGATACGCAGTATTTT. Its protein product is CASSIDRDSGFTDTQYF.

This sequence joins TRBV5-4 and TRBJ2-7; tentative D call: TRBD1 (8 bases). The CDR3 has 15 amino acids. Germline V gene sequence: CDR1 SGHNT, CDR2 YYREEE (reference sequence). The V and J ends lost 1 base and 2 bases respectively, with 13 bases between them. The CDR3: CASSLQQGGTYEQYF. CDR3 in DNA: TGTGCCAGCAGCTTGCAACAGGGGGGGACCTACGAGCAGTACTTC.

The chain couples TRBV19 to TRBJ1-2; 7 bases line up with TRBD1. The trim removed 5 bases at V and 8 bases at J, leaving 11 bases unmatched. The CDR3 length is 14 residues. Germline CDR1 and CDR2: LNHDA and SQIVND (reference sequence). The CDR3 spells CASSPRQGMGGYTF. Here the CDR3 DNA reads TGTGCCAGTAGTCCCCGACAGGGAATGGGGGGCTACACCTTC. The full variable domain, its missing parts supplied by reference TRBV19 and TRBJ1-2, is DGGITQSPKYLFRKEGQNVTLSCEQNLNHDAMYWYRQDPGQGLRLIYYSQIVNDFQKGDIAEGYSVSREKKESFPLTVTSAQKNPTAFYLCASSPRQGMGGYTFGSGTRLTVV.

The chain uses TRBV9 and TRBJ2-7; D not certain. The CDR3 consists of 14 residues. The V gene's germline CDR1 is SGDLS and CDR2 YYNGEE. Trimming cost V 4 bases and J 5 bases, with 16 bases left between them. CDR3 DNA: TGTGCCAGCAGCCCCCCCGTCGATCGAGACGAGCAGTACTTC. Protein sequence: CASSPPVDRDEQYF.

The V call is TRBV21-1, the J call TRBJ2-4; the table's D gene call, TRBD2, was not cross checked with the DNA. TRBV21-1 is given as a pseudogene. There are 21 residues in the CDR3. CDR3 nucleotides: TGTGCCAGCAGGAGAAGAACCGGGACTAGCGGGGGGGCACTAACCAAAAACATTCAGTACTTC. This sequence encodes CASRRRTGTSGGALTKNIQYF.

V usage is TRBV5-4 and J usage is TRBJ2-7, with 8 bases lining up with TRBD1. This CDR3 contains 14 residues. CDR1 is SGHNT, CDR2 YYREEE, per germline (reference sequence). The V gene end was trimmed by 2 bases and the J gene end by 5 bases; junction bases not matched to a gene: 6. In DNA form, the CDR3 reads TGTGCCAGCAGCTTAGAGGACAGGGCTCACGAGCAGTACTTC. This encodes CASSLEDRAHEQYF.

J is TRBJ2-3 and V is TRBV7-2; 8 nucleotides match TRBD2. Trimming took 4 bases from V and 2 from J; bases not matched to a gene: 2. CDR1 is SGHTA and CDR2 is FQGNSA in the germline V gene. The length of the CDR3 is 14 residues. The CDR3 DNA is TGTGCCAGCAGCTCTAGCGGGTCCACAGATACGCAGTATTTT. Its protein product is CASSSSGSTDTQYF.

The V call is TRBV18, the J call TRBJ2-1; TRBD2 might be the D (6 bases). CDR1 and CDR2 (germline): KGHSH, LQKENI. V lost 3 bases and J 5 bases, leaving 11 bases between the germline ends. CDR3 length: 14 amino acids. CDR3 DNA: TGTGCCAGCTCACCTGCGGGGCGGGACAATGAGCAGTTCTTC. It encodes CASSPAGRDNEQFF. The full variable domain, its missing parts supplied by reference TRBV18 and TRBJ2-1, is NAGVMQNPRHLVRRRGQEARLRCSPMKGHSHVYWYRQLPEEGLKFMVYLQKENIIDESGMPKERFSAEFPKEGPSILRIQQVVRGDSAAYFCASSPAGRDNEQFFGPGTRLTVL.

The genes are TRBV4-1 and TRBJ2-7, with TRBD1 identical over 9 bases. The CDR3 totals 14 residues. Losses at the gene ends were 6 bases for V and 1 base for J; bases not matched to a gene: 4. The germline CDR1 and CDR2 sequences are MGHRA and YSYEKL. The CDR3 DNA is TGCGCCAGCAGACCGGGACAGGGATCCTACGAGCAGTACTTC. This codes for CASRPGQGSYEQYF.

This rearrangement joins TRBV10-2 to TRBJ2-7, with D unclear. Germline CDR1 WSHSY, CDR2 SAAADI. The CDR3 extends over 12 amino acids. Trimming shortened V by 10 bases and J by 2 bases, and 12 bases separated the two germline ends. The CDR3 DNA is TGCGCCACCCTCCCGCAGACCTACGAGCAGTACTTC. This translates into CATLPQTYEQYF.

This rearrangement joins TRBV2 to TRBJ2-1, with D perhaps TRBD1 (7 bases). The germline V gene has CDR1 SNHLY and CDR2 FYNNEI. V was pared by 10 bases and J by 0 bases, with 16 bases between. CDR3 length equals 15 residues. CDR3 sequence: CAIEGAGSSYNEQFF. The CDR3 DNA is TGTGCCATCGAGGGGGCCGGGAGCTCCTACAATGAGCAGTTCTTC. The entire variable domain, with the rest obtained from reference TRBV2 and TRBJ2-1, is as follows: EPEVTQTPSHQVTQMGQEVILRCVPISNHLYFYWYRQILGQKVEFLVSFYNNEISEKSEIFDDQFSVERPDGSNFTLKIRSTKLEDSAMYFCAIEGAGSSYNEQFFGPGTRLTVL.

CDR3 loop: CASSLEGAEVYGYTF. CDR3 DNA sequence: TGCGCCAGCAGCTTGGAAGGGGCAGAAGTCTATGGCTACACCTTC. The chain links TRBV5-1 to TRBJ1-2; weak D call: TRBD1 (5 bases). The CDR3 runs 15 residues. Deletions cut 0 bases from V and 4 bases from J, with 13 bases between. CDR1 SGHRS and CDR2 YFSETQ come from the germline V gene.

This clone was seen a few times. The chain employs TRBV9 and TRBJ2-5; weak D call: TRBD1 (5 bases). This CDR3 has 13 residues. CDR1 and CDR2 (germline): SGDLS, YYNGEE. Trimming left V 0 bases short and J 7 bases short, with 10 bases between. This chain's CDR3 is CASSVEQVGTQYF. CDR3 nucleotides: TGTGCCAGCAGCGTAGAACAGGTGGGGACCCAGTACTTC.